The clone carrying this T cell receptor beta chain was observed a few times. CDR3 length: 15 residues. Germline CDR1 is SEHNR and CDR2 is FQNEAQ (reference sequence). The V gene lost 4 bases and the J gene lost 5 bases, with 15 bases spanning the gap. This entry comes from a study of blood T cell repertoires in COVID-19. Produced via immunoSEQ multiplex PCR; TCRdb's table is partial and in-frame only. The sample shows over 300,000 clones, approximately 84% of them seen only once. The specimen sequenced was PBMCs or T cells enriched from blood (not recorded which). The receptor comes from a woman under 30 who had recovered from COVID-19. The chain is built from TRBV7-9 and TRBJ2-4, with D possibly matching TRBD2 (6 bases). In DNA form, the CDR3 reads TGTGCCAGCAGCTCCCCGGGACTCGGAGAAAACATTCAGTACTTC. Translation gives CASSSPGLGENIQYF.